The 9 T cell receptor beta chains reported below all come from one sample, sequenced in a study of beta chain features in type 1 diabetes. The study reverse transcribed the entire isolated RNA, so it sequenced expressed TCRB transcripts. Using immunoSEQ multiplex PCR, the repertoire was profiled, and TCRdb retains in-frame clones only, with some absent. The sample records roughly 170,000 clones, about an eighth being singletons. The sequenced sample consisted of central memory CD4+ T cells from blood. These receptors were collected from a woman under 30 in good health.

The chain recombines TRBV6-1 with TRBJ2-5; D possibly corresponds to TRBD1 (6 bases). CDR1 is MNHNS and CDR2 is SASEGT in the germline V gene. The CDR3 spans 14 residues. The V gene lost 11 bases and the J gene lost 4 bases, with 20 bases spanning the gap. The CDR3 reads CAAQSGQPPETQYF. CDR3 sequence (DNA): TGTGCCGCCCAGAGTGGACAGCCCCCAGAGACCCAGTACTTC.

This clone was observed a handful of times. DNA for the CDR3: TGTGCCAGCAGCCCGACCGGGAACACCCAGTACTTC. As protein: CASSPTGNTQYF. V gene TRBV7-6 combines with J gene TRBJ2-5, with a weak D call TRBD2 (5 bases). The germline gives CDR1 SGHVS, CDR2 FNYEAQ. CDR3 length equals 12 residues. The V end lost 5 bases, the J end lost 8 bases, and 12 bases lay between the germline ends.

This clone has a handful of counts. The genes are TRBV28 and TRBJ1-2; D is possibly TRBD1 (6 bases). CDR3 length: 12 residues. The V end lost 7 bases, the J end lost 8 bases, and 14 bases lay between the germline ends. The germline gives CDR1 MDHEN, CDR2 SYDVKM. CDR3 in DNA: TGTGCCAGCACCTCAGGGGATCGCGGCTACACCTTC. As protein: CASTSGDRGYTF.

The chain employs TRBV5-1 and TRBJ1-1, with TRBD1 identical over 7 bases. Looked up from germline, CDR1 is SGHRS and CDR2 is YFSETQ. V shed 4 bases, J shed 5 bases, and the junction held 11 bases outside the gene matches. CDR3 length: 15 amino acids. The CDR3 nucleotides are TGCGCCAGCAGCCAAGACAGGGTCGGGGGTACTGAAGCTTTCTTT. As protein: CASSQDRVGGTEAFF. Supplemented by reference TRBV5-1 and TRBJ1-1, the full variable domain reads KAGVTQTPRYLIKTRGQQVTLSCSPISGHRSVSWYQQTPGQGLQFLFEYFSETQRNKGNFPGRFSGRQFSNSRSEMNVSTLELGDSALYLCASSQDRVGGTEAFFGQGTRLTVV.

The J gene is TRBJ2-7, the V gene TRBV30; 8 bases are shared with TRBD1. Germline-derived CDR1 and CDR2 are GTSNPN and SVGIG (reference sequence). The CDR3 sequence is 15 residues long. Germline trimming cut 2 bases from V and 4 bases from J; bases unmatched to any gene: 10. CDR3 in amino acids: CAWSIRTGILYEQYF. The CDR3 coding sequence is TGTGCCTGGAGTATCCGGACAGGGATTTTATACGAGCAGTACTTC.

The chain is built from TRBV28 and TRBJ1-1, with D tentatively TRBD1 (5 bases). Germline CDR1 and CDR2: MDHEN and SYDVKM. V gave up 6 bases and J gave up 7 bases, with 12 bases separating them. This CDR3 is 12 amino acids long. CDR3 DNA: TGTGCCAGCAGATTCTTACAGGATGAAGCTTTCTTT. As protein: CASRFLQDEAFF.

To note about this clone: Other DNA sequences from this sample encode an identical CDR3 as well. The CDR3 region is CASSLGDTSNQPQHF. In nucleotides, the CDR3 is TGCGCCAGCAGCTTGGGGGACACTAGCAATCAGCCCCAGCATTTT. The chain employs TRBV5-1 and TRBJ1-5; possible D gene TRBD1, 6 bases. In germline, CDR1 is SGHRS, CDR2 YFSETQ. Trimming took 0 bases from V and 0 from J, leaving 7 bases between them. The CDR3 is 15 residues long. Together with reference TRBV5-1 and TRBJ1-5, the CDR3 gives the full variable domain: KAGVTQTPRYLIKTRGQQVTLSCSPISGHRSVSWYQQTPGQGLQFLFEYFSETQRNKGNFPGRFSGRQFSNSRSEMNVSTLELGDSALYLCASSLGDTSNQPQHFGDGTRLSIL.

This clone turned up a few times. The chain couples TRBV30 to TRBJ2-2; 9 bases match TRBD2. The V segment lost 2 bases and the J segment 3 bases; nucleotides outside the gene matches: 4. The CDR3 runs to 15 residues. Germline values: CDR1 GTSNPN, CDR2 SVGIG (reference sequence). DNA for the CDR3: TGTGCCTGGAGTACGATAGCGGGAGACACCGGGGAGCTGTTTTTT. It specifies CAWSTIAGDTGELFF.

The chain carries TRBV6-1 and TRBJ2-7, with a tentative D call TRBD1 (5 bases). Germline CDR1 and CDR2: MNHNS and SASEGT. The CDR3 extends over 14 amino acids. V was trimmed by 5 bases and J by 2 bases, leaving 13 bases between them. This CDR3 reads CASSQRGMAYEQYF. CDR3 sequence (DNA): TGTGCCAGCAGTCAAAGGGGCATGGCCTACGAGCAGTACTTC.